Presented here are 25 T cell receptor delta chains from one specimen sequenced in a study of Vδ1+ human thymocytes. Points from the study as a whole: Highly polyclonal TRG and TRD repertoires with Gaussian CDR3 length distributions appeared in thymus.

No antigens are known for them. Extracted RNA was reverse transcribed into cDNA. CDR3 amplicons came from multiplex PCR with pooled V-gene forward and constant-region reverse primers. With CATT, TCRdb re-called clones from the multiplex PCR reads. The sample lists around 56,000 delta-chain clones; over 12% were seen once. The sample was Vdelta1+ gamma-delta thymocytes from the thymus. The subset is: FACS-sorted CD3+ TCRalphabeta- TCRVdelta1+ TCRVdelta2- thymocytes. The receptor set was obtained from a girl younger than two who had congenital heart surgery.

The chain links TRDV1 to TRDJ1; 7 bases fit TRDD2. With 6 bases clipped from V and 0 bases from J, the junction kept 25 bases outside the gene matches. The CDR3 runs 21 residues. The germline CDR1 and CDR2 sequences are TSWWSYY and QGS. The CDR3 sequence is CALGTLASGFPTPGDTDKLIF. The CDR3 nucleotides are TGTGCTCTTGGAACGCTCGCGTCGGGATTTCCTACGCCGGGGGACACCGATAAACTCATCTTT.

Ten or more counts support this clone. The chain uses TRDV2 and TRDJ1; TRDD3 matches at 13 bases. After removal of 5 bases from V and 2 bases from J, the junction contained 22 bases not matched to a gene. The CDR3 has 21 residues. Germline V gene data show CDR1 as GEAIGNYY and CDR2 as EKD. CDR3 in DNA: TGTGCCTGTGGCTCCCCCGGCCTTCAACTGGGGGATACGCTCGGGACCGATAAACTCATCTTT. This codes for CACGSPGLQLGDTLGTDKLIF.

The J gene is TRDJ1, the V gene TRDV1; D gene uncertain. The CDR3 runs 18 residues. Trimming took off 3 bases at V and 0 bases at J, with 20 bases between the two ends. Germline CDR1 TSWWSYY, CDR2 QGS. CDR3 DNA: TGTGCTCTTGGGGACCCTTTCCCACCCGTAAGGGACACCGATAAACTCATCTTT. Its translation: CALGDPFPPVRDTDKLIF.

The V call is TRDV1, the J call TRDJ1; tentative D call: TRDD3 (6 bases). Between the trimmed V and J ends, which lost 0 bases and 5 bases, there was a span of 16 bases. The CDR3 totals 16 residues. Germline V gene data show CDR1 as TSWWSYY and CDR2 as QGS. CDR3 sequence: CALGELPVTLGDKLIF. The CDR3 nucleotides read TGTGCTCTTGGGGAACTACCAGTGACACTGGGAGATAAACTCATCTTT.

A few counts support this clone. The chain joins TRDV1 to TRDJ1; no firm D call. CDR1 and CDR2 (germline): TSWWSYY, QGS. CDR3 length: 18 residues. With 3 bases removed from V and 1 base from J, the gap between germline ends came to 21 bases. DNA for the CDR3: TGTGCTCTTGGGGACACACTCCCAGTTGGAGTGGTCACCGATAAACTCATCTTT. Protein product: CALGDTLPVGVVTDKLIF.

The chain combines TRDV1 with TRDJ1, with 13 bases fitting TRDD3. There are 19 residues in the CDR3. V dropped 5 bases and J dropped 9; count of bases not matched to a gene: 21. Germline V gene sequence: CDR1 TSWWSYY, CDR2 QGS. Here the CDR3 reads CALGKGPMGHYWGIRELIF. The CDR3 bases are TGTGCTCTTGGGAAGGGGCCTATGGGCCACTACTGGGGGATACGCGAACTCATCTTT.

Only a few counts were recorded for this clone. The chain has TRDV1 and TRDJ1, with 9 bases identical to TRDD2. Trimming at V came to 3 bases and at J to 0 bases, leaving 20 bases not matched to a gene. The CDR3 spans 21 residues. CDR1 and CDR2 (germline): TSWWSYY, QGS. The CDR3, as DNA: TGTGCTCTTGGGGATTTCGGCCTTCCTACGTTGCTGGGGATGTACACCGATAAACTCATCTTT. Its translation: CALGDFGLPTLLGMYTDKLIF.

V is TRDV1 and J is TRDJ1, with 7 bases lining up with TRDD3. Germline CDR1 and CDR2: TSWWSYY and QGS. The CDR3 is made up of 22 amino acids. V dropped 0 bases and J dropped 0; count of bases not matched to a gene: 22. Here the CDR3 reads CALGELDIPTSDWGLYTDKLIF. In nucleotides, the CDR3 is TGTGCTCTTGGGGAACTAGATATCCCCACGTCGGACTGGGGCCTATACACCGATAAACTCATCTTT.

The gene calls are TRDV1 and TRDJ1, with 10 bases lining up with TRDD3. J gave up 0 bases and V 5 bases, and 36 bases lay outside the gene matches. Per the germline V gene, CDR1 is TSWWSYY and CDR2 is QGS. This CDR3 spans 26 amino acids. CDR3 protein: CALGKEPPYGLAPTGGCSPYTDKLIF. The CDR3 DNA follows: TGTGCTCTTGGGAAAGAACCTCCCTACGGTTTGGCTCCAACTGGGGGATGCAGCCCATACACCGATAAACTCATCTTT.

This clone showed up just a few times. The chain is built from TRDV1 and TRDJ1, with TRDD2 as a possible D gene (9 bases). With 2 bases removed from V and 0 bases from J, the gap between germline ends came to 34 bases. The CDR3 sequence is 23 residues long. The V gene's germline CDR1 is TSWWSYY and CDR2 QGS. CDR3 in amino acids: CALGESPLPTLGETSLYTDKLIF. The CDR3 DNA reads as TGTGCTCTTGGGGAATCACCCCTTCCTACGCTGGGGGAGACATCTCTTTACACCGATAAACTCATCTTT.

This chain connects TRDV1 to TRDJ1; no firm D call. Trimming shortened V by 0 bases and J by 2 bases, and 25 bases separated the two germline ends. The CDR3 consists of 20 residues. Germline V gene sequence: CDR1 TSWWSYY, CDR2 QGS. The CDR3 DNA is TGTGCTCTTGGGGAACTTCACCTGACAAGGAAAGGATTTGTAACCGATAAACTCATCTTT. Protein product: CALGELHLTRKGFVTDKLIF.

This clone was found many times. V and J are TRDV2 and TRDJ3; TRDD3 matches at 12 bases. Germline CDR1 GEAIGNYY, CDR2 EKD. This CDR3 has 21 residues. The trim removed 0 bases at V and 0 bases at J, leaving 8 bases unmatched. CDR3 sequence: CACDTGGLWGIRSWDTRQMFF. In DNA form, the CDR3 reads TGTGCCTGTGACACCGGGGGACTCTGGGGGATACGCTCCTGGGACACCCGACAGATGTTTTTC.

The V gene is TRDV1, the J gene TRDJ1; D perhaps matches TRDD3 (6 bases). Germline V gene sequence: CDR1 TSWWSYY, CDR2 QGS. The CDR3 is 18 amino acids. Deletions cut 9 bases from V and 0 bases from J, with 26 bases between. The CDR3 sequence is CALELVLGGDPYTDKLIF. The DNA of the CDR3 is TGTGCTCTCGAGCTCGTCCTGGGTGGGGATCCGTACACCGATAAACTCATCTTT.

The rearrangement links TRDV1 to TRDJ1; TRDD3 matches at 8 bases. Germline assignment: CDR1 TSWWSYY and CDR2 QGS. V lost 1 base and J lost 0; bases outside the gene matches: 19. The CDR3 runs 21 residues. Here the CDR3 DNA reads TGTGCTCTTGGGGAACGTTTGGTTGTGATACTGGGGGTTGGATACACCGATAAACTCATCTTT. Translation: CALGERLVVILGVGYTDKLIF.

This clone was observed a few times. The genes are TRDV1 and TRDJ1; D not resolved. The length of the CDR3 is 17 residues. The V end was cut by 2 bases, the J end by 0 bases, with 16 bases between. The germline V gene has CDR1 TSWWSYY and CDR2 QGS. The chain's CDR3 is CALGESPHDAYTDKLIF. The CDR3 bases are TGTGCTCTTGGGGAATCACCCCACGACGCGTACACCGATAAACTCATCTTT.

This sequence joins TRDV1 and TRDJ1, with 7 positions matching TRDD3. The length of the CDR3 is 21 residues. V trimming: 1 base; J trimming: 3 bases; junction bases outside the gene matches: 23. Germline V gives CDR1 TSWWSYY, CDR2 QGS. In DNA, the CDR3 is TGTGCTCTTGGGGAACGAAACCCCCTTGACTGGGGCCTGAGGTACGCCGATAAACTCATCTTT. Translation: CALGERNPLDWGLRYADKLIF.

As for this clone: A much larger clone lies one base from this, so it may be a read error. Different DNA sequences within this sample yield the same CDR3. V usage is TRDV2 and J usage is TRDJ1, with D uncertain. From germline, CDR1 is GEAIGNYY and CDR2 EKD. The CDR3 extends over 19 amino acids. V was shortened by 0 bases and J by 3 bases, with 25 bases between the two germline ends. In DNA, the CDR3 is TGTGCCTGTGACACCCGGTTGAGACGGGGTTCCCATGGCTCCGATAAACTCATCTTT. Encoded protein: CACDTRLRRGSHGSDKLIF.

The chain carries TRDV1 and TRDJ1, with 13 bases that match TRDD3. Trimming cost V 0 bases and J 1 base; bases outside gene matches: 8. In germline, CDR1 is TSWWSYY, CDR2 QGS. The length of the CDR3 is 19 residues. DNA of the CDR3: TGTGCTCTTGGGGAACTCGGGACTGGGGGATACGCTGGCACCGATAAACTCATCTTT. It codes for CALGELGTGGYAGTDKLIF.

This clone was seen a few times. The rearrangement uses TRDV1 and TRDJ1; 9 positions agree with TRDD3. Germline-derived CDR1 and CDR2 are TSWWSYY and QGS. The J segment lost 6 bases and the V segment lost 1 base, leaving 21 bases of the junction unmatched. The length of the CDR3 is 20 residues. This CDR3 is CALGERRPPPLSTGGHKLIF. The CDR3 nucleotides read TGTGCTCTTGGGGAACGGCGTCCTCCACCCCTTTCTACTGGGGGACATAAACTCATCTTT.

This clone was seen a handful of times. The rearrangement joins TRDV1 to TRDJ1; TRDD3 might be the D (5 bases). Germline CDR1 and CDR2: TSWWSYY and QGS. The CDR3 covers 18 residues. With 5 bases removed from V and 1 base from J, the gap between germline ends came to 23 bases. The CDR3 loop is CALGLGVGPWIVTDKLIF. The CDR3 DNA is TGTGCTCTTGGGCTTGGGGTAGGCCCCTGGATCGTCACCGATAAACTCATCTTT.

The chain is built from TRDV1 and TRDJ1, with a weak D call TRDD3 (10 bases). CDR1 is TSWWSYY and CDR2 is QGS in the germline V gene. V gave up 5 bases and J gave up 0 bases, with 28 bases separating them. The CDR3 is made up of 20 amino acids. The CDR3 region is CALGNPSYDWGILDTDKLIF. CDR3 sequence (DNA): TGTGCTCTTGGGAACCCTTCCTACGACTGGGGGATTTTGGACACCGATAAACTCATCTTT.

The chain has TRDV1 and TRDJ1, with TRDD3 matching over 9 bases. CDR3 size: 19 residues. CDR1 and CDR2 from the germline V gene are TSWWSYY and QGS. V was pared by 0 bases and J by 0 bases, with 11 bases of the junction left unmatched. The CDR3 here is CALGELPGGYRLHTDKLIF. The CDR3 nucleotides are TGTGCTCTTGGGGAACTACCGGGGGGATACCGACTCCACACCGATAAACTCATCTTT.

In its sample, this clone was seen a few times. The chain recombines TRDV1 with TRDJ1; 11 positions match TRDD3. Per the germline V gene, CDR1 is TSWWSYY and CDR2 is QGS. V shed 5 bases and J 0 bases; nucleotides not matched to a gene: 17. CDR3 length equals 20 residues. CDR3 amino acids: CALGYLRRGLGDKDTDKLIF. DNA for the CDR3: TGTGCTCTTGGGTACTTACGGAGGGGACTGGGGGATAAGGACACCGATAAACTCATCTTT.

The genes are TRDV1 and TRDJ1; D ambiguous. CDR1 is TSWWSYY, CDR2 QGS, per germline. V was cut by 3 bases and J by 5 bases, with 16 bases left in between. The CDR3 runs to 15 residues. This chain's CDR3 is CALGEQPHSRDKLIF. The CDR3 DNA reads TGTGCTCTTGGGGAGCAACCCCATTCCAGGGATAAACTCATCTTT.

The chain joins TRDV1 to TRDJ1; D may correspond to TRDD2 or TRDD3 (5 bases each). The CDR3 consists of 18 residues. Per the germline V gene, CDR1 is TSWWSYY and CDR2 is QGS. Trimming stripped 2 bases from V and 0 bases from J, with 19 bases between. The CDR3 loop reads CALGESPSRGGYTDKLIF. In DNA form, the CDR3 reads TGTGCTCTTGGGGAATCTCCTTCTAGAGGGGGTTACACCGATAAACTCATCTTT.